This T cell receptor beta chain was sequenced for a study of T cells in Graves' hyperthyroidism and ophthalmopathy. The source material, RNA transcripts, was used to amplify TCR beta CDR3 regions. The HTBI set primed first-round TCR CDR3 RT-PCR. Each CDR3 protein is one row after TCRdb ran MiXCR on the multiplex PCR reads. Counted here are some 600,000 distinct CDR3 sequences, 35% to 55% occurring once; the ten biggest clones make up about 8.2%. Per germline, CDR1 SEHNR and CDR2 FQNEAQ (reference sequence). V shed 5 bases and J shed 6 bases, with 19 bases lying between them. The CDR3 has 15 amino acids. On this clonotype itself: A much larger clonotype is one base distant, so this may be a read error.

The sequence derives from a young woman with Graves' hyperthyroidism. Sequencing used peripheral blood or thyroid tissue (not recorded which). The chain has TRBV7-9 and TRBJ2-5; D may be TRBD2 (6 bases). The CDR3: CASSDPGLSRKTQYF. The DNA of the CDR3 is TGTGCCAGCAGCGACCCGGGACTCTCCAGGAAGACCCAGTACTTC.